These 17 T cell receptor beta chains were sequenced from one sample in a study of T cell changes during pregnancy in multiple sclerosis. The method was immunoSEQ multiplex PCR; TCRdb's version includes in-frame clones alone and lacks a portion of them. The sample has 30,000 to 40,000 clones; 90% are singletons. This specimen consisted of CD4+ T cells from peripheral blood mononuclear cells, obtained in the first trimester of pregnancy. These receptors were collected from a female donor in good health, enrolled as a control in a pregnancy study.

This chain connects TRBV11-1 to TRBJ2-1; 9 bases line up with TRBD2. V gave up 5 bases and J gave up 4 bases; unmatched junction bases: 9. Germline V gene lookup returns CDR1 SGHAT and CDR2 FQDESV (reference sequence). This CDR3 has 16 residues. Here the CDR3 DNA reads TGTGCCAGCAGCGTTGGGACTAGCTCTTGGTACAATGAGCAGTTCTTC. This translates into CASSVGTSSWYNEQFF.

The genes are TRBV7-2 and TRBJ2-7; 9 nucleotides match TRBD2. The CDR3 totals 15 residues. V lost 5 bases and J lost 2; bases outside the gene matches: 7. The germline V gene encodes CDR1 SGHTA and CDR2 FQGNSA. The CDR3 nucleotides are TGTGCCAGCAGCGCGCGATCTAGCGGGACCTACGAGCAGTACTTC. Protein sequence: CASSARSSGTYEQYF.

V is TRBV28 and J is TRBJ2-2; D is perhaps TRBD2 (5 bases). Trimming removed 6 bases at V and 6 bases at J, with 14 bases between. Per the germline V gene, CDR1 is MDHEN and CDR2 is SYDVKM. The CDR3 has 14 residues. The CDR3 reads CASRPSGVAGELFF. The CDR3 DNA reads TGTGCCAGCAGACCCTCCGGGGTTGCCGGGGAGCTGTTTTTT.

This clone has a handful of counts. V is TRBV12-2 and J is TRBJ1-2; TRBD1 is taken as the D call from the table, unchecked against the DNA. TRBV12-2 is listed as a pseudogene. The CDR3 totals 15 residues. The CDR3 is CASRPSSRQGDGYTF. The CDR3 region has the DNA TGTGCAAGTCGCCCTTCCTCTCGACAGGGGGACGGCTACACCTTC.

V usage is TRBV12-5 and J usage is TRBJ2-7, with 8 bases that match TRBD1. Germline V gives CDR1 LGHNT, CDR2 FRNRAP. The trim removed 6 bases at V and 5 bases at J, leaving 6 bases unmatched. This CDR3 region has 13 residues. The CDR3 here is CASGNTGGNEQYF. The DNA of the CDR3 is TGTGCTAGTGGCAACACAGGGGGGAACGAGCAGTACTTC. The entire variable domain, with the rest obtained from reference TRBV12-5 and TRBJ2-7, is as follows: DARVTQTPRHKVTEMGQEVTMRCQPILGHNTVFWYRQTMMQGLELLAYFRNRAPLDDSGMPKDRFSAEMPDATLATLKIQPSEPRDSAVYFCASGNTGGNEQYFGPGTRLTVT.

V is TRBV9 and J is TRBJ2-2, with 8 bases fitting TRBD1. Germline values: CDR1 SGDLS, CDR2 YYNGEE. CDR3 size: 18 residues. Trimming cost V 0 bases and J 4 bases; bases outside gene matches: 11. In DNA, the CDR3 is TGTGCCAGCAGCGTAGCTCACCCGGACAGGGTTGCCACCGGGGAGCTGTTTTTT. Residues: CASSVAHPDRVATGELFF. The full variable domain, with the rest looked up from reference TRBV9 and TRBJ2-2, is DSGVTQTPKHLITATGQRVTLRCSPRSGDLSVYWYQQSLDQGLQFLIQYYNGEERAKGNILERFSAQQFPDLHSELNLSSLELGDSALYFCASSVAHPDRVATGELFFGEGSRLTVL.

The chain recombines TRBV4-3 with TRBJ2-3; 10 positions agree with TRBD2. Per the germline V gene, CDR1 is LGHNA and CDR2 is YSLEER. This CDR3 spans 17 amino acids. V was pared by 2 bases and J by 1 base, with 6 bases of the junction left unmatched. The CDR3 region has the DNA TGCGCCAGCAGCCAAAGGGCCCTAGCGGGGGGCACAGATACGCAGTATTTT. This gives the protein CASSQRALAGGTDTQYF.

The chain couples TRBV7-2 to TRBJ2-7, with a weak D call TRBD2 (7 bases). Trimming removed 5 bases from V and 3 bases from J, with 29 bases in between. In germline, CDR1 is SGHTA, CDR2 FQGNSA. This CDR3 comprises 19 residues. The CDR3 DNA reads TGTGCCAGCAGCCCATCCCGGGGGGCCGTATCACTTCAACACTACGAGCAGTACTTC. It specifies CASSPSRGAVSLQHYEQYF.

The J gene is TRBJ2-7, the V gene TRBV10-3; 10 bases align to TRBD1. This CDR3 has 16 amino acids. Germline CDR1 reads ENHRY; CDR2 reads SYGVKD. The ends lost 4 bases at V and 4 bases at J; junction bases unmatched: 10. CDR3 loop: CAISGVTGGVGYEQYF. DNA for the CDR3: TGTGCCATCAGTGGGGTGACAGGGGGCGTTGGATACGAGCAGTACTTC.

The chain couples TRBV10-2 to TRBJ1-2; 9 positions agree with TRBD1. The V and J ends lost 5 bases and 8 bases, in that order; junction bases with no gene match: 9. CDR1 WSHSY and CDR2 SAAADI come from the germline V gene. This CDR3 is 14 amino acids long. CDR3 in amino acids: CASSRQGGPTGYTF. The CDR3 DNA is TGCGCCAGCAGTAGACAGGGGGGGCCTACGGGCTACACCTTC.

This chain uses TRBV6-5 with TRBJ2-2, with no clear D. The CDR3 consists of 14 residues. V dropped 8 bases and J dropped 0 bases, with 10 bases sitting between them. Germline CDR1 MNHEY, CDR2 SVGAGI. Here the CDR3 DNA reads TGTGCCAGCGCCGGCAGGACGAACACCGGGGAGCTGTTTTTT. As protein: CASAGRTNTGELFF.

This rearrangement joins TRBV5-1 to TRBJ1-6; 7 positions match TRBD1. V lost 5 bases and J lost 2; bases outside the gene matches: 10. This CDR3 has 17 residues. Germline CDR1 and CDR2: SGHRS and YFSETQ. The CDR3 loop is CASRPNRGRTYNSPLHF. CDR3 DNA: TGCGCCAGCAGGCCCAACAGGGGCCGGACCTATAATTCACCCCTCCACTTT.

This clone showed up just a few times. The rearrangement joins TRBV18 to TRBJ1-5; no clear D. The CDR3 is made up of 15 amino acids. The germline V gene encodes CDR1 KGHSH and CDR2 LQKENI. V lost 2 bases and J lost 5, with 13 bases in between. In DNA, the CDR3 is TGTGCCAGCTCACCAGGCAGTGTTCAGGATCAGCCCCAGCATTTT. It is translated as CASSPGSVQDQPQHF. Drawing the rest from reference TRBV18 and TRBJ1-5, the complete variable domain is NAGVMQNPRHLVRRRGQEARLRCSPMKGHSHVYWYRQLPEEGLKFMVYLQKENIIDESGMPKERFSAEFPKEGPSILRIQQVVRGDSAAYFCASSPGSVQDQPQHFGDGTRLSIL.

CDR3 sequence reads: CAISPGRGTDTQYF. The CDR3 DNA reads TGTGCCATCAGTCCGGGGCGGGGAACAGATACGCAGTATTTT. The genes are TRBV10-3 and TRBJ2-3, with D perhaps TRBD2 (6 bases). V lost 5 bases and J lost 3, with 12 bases in between. The CDR3 extends over 14 amino acids. CDR1 and CDR2 (germline): ENHRY, SYGVKD.

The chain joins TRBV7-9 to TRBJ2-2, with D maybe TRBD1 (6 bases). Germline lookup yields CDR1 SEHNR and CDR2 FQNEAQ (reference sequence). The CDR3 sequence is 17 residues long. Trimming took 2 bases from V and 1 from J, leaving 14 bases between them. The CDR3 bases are TGTGCCAGCAGCTTACGCCACGGGACAAAGAACACCGGGGAGCTGTTTTTT. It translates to CASSLRHGTKNTGELFF.

CDR3 coding DNA: TGTGCCAGCTCACCAGAGAGGAGCTCTAATGAAAAACTGTTTTTT. Translated, it gives CASSPERSSNEKLFF. The chain employs TRBV18 and TRBJ1-4; D is unresolved. V lost 2 bases to trimming and J lost 3 bases, with 10 bases between them. Germline loops: CDR1 KGHSH, CDR2 LQKENI. The CDR3 is 15 residues long.

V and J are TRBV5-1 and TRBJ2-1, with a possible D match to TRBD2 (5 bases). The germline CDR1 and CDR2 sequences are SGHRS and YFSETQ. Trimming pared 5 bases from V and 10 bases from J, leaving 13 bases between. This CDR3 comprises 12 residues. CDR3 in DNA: TGCGCCAGCAGATGGGGAGATGGGGAGCAGTTCTTC. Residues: CASRWGDGEQFF.